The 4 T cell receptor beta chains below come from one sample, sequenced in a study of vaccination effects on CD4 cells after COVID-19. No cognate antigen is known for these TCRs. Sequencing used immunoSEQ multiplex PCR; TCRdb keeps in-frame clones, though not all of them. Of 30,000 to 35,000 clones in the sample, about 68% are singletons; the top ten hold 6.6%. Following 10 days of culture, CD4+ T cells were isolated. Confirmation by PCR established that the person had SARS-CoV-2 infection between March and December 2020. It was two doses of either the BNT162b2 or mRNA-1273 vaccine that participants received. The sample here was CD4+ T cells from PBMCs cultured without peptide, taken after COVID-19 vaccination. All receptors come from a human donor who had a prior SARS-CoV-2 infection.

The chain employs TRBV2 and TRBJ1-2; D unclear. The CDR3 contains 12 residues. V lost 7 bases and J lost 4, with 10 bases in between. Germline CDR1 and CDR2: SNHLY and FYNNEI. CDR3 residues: CASTGSRYGYTF. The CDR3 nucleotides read TGTGCCAGCACGGGCAGCCGCTATGGCTACACCTTC.

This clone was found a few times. CDR3 sequence: CASSEQVSTEAFF. The CDR3 DNA is TGTGCCAGCAGTGAACAGGTTTCCACTGAAGCTTTCTTT. V gene TRBV2 combines with J gene TRBJ1-1; D is unclear. CDR1 and CDR2 (germline): SNHLY, FYNNEI. The CDR3 is 13 residues long. V lost 2 bases and J 4 bases, leaving 8 bases between the germline ends. Full variable domain (remainder filled in from reference TRBV2 and TRBJ1-1): EPEVTQTPSHQVTQMGQEVILRCVPISNHLYFYWYRQILGQKVEFLVSFYNNEISEKSEIFDDQFSVERPDGSNFTLKIRSTKLEDSAMYFCASSEQVSTEAFFGQGTRLTVV.

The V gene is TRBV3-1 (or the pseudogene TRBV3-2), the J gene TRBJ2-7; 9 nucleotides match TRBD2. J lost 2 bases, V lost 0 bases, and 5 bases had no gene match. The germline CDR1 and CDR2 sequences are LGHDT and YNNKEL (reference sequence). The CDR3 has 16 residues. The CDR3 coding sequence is TGTGCCAGCAGCCAAGATATCGCGGGAGGGCCCTACGAGCAGTACTTC. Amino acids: CASSQDIAGGPYEQYF.

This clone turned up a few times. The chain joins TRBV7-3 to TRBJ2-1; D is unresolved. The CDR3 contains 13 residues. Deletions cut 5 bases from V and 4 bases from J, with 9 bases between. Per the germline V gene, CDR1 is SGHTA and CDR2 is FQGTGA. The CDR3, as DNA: TGTGCCAGCAGCCGGATTGGGTACAATGAGCAGTTCTTC. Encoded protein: CASSRIGYNEQFF.